This TCR beta chain was recovered during a study of cytomegalovirus exposure and HLA in healthy donors. This CDR3 comprises 14 residues. Trimming at V came to 6 bases and at J to 0 bases, leaving 3 bases not matched to a gene. Germline CDR1 reads SGHNT; CDR2 reads YYREEE (reference sequence). About this clone: The antigen is undetermined.

In the PCR, 60 Vbeta and 13 Jbeta primers were used. Method: immunoSEQ multiplex PCR; TCRdb's copy keeps in-frame clones and lacks some. The table has about 160,000 clones, about 81% seen once. Study results and caveats: Being indistinguishable, some V segments were excluded, TRBV6-2 and TRBV6-3 among them.

The sample was PBMCs. This clonotype originated in a woman in her late teens or twenties in good health and CMV-seronegative. The V and J genes are TRBV5-4 and TRBJ2-1, with 7 bases matching TRBD1. CDR3 DNA: TGTGCCAGCAACGCAGGGGGCTCCTACAATGAGCAGTTCTTC. It codes for CASNAGGSYNEQFF.